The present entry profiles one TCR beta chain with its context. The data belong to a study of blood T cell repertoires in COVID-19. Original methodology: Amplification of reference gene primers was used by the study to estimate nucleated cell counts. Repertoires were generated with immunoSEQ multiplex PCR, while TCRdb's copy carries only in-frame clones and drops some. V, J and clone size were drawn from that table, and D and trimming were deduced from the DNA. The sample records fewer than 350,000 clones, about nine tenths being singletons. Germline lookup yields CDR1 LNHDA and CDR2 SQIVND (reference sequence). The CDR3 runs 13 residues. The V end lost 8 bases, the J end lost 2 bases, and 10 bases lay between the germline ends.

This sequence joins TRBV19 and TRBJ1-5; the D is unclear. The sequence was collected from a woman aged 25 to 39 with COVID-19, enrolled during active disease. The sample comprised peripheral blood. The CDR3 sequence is CASAVGGNQPQHF. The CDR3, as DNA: TGTGCCAGTGCGGTCGGGGGCAATCAGCCCCAGCATTTT.